Presented here are 7 T cell receptor beta chains from one specimen sequenced in a study of pediatric ulcerative colitis. Assay: immunoSEQ multiplex PCR; the TCRdb copy retains only in-frame clones and omits some. The sample contains about 12,000 clones, 75% to 80% of which appear only once. The rectum was sampled with one to two pinch biopsies at colonoscopy. The sequenced sample was gut tissue. These receptors were obtained from a boy younger than 18 who was a control in a study of pediatric ulcerative colitis.

This rearrangement joins TRBV6-1 to TRBJ1-5; D is uncertain. Trimming stripped 8 bases from V and 1 base from J, with 6 bases between. The V gene's germline CDR1 is MNHNS and CDR2 SASEGT. CDR3 size: 12 residues. The CDR3, as DNA: TGTGCCAGCGAGCGAAGCAATCAGCCCCAGCATTTT. As protein: CASERSNQPQHF.

This chain uses TRBV4-3 with TRBJ2-3, with D possibly being TRBD1 or TRBD2 (5 bases each). The CDR3 totals 16 residues. Trimming shortened V by 1 base and J by 0 bases, and 11 bases separated the two germline ends. CDR1 and CDR2 from the germline V gene are LGHNA and YSLEER. The CDR3: CASSQAGATSTDTQYF. CDR3 in DNA: TGCGCCAGCAGCCAAGCCGGGGCGACTAGCACAGATACGCAGTATTTT.

The J gene is TRBJ2-7, the V gene TRBV28; 8 nucleotides agree with TRBD1. The J segment lost 2 bases and the V segment lost 5 bases, leaving 5 bases of the junction unmatched. The CDR3 covers 14 residues. The germline gives CDR1 MDHEN, CDR2 SYDVKM. In nucleotides, the CDR3 is TGTGCCAGCAGTCCGGCGGACAGGGCCTACGAGCAGTACGTC. Translated: CASSPADRAYEQYV.

This chain links TRBV19 with TRBJ1-3, with D unclear. V was cut by 0 bases and J by 0 bases, with 3 bases left in between. Germline CDR1 LNHDA, CDR2 SQIVND (reference sequence). The CDR3 spans 14 residues. CDR3 sequence reads: CASSIDFSGNTIYF. CDR3 sequence (DNA): TGTGCCAGTAGTATAGATTTCTCTGGAAACACCATATATTTT. Full variable domain (rest looked up from reference TRBV19 and TRBJ1-3): DGGITQSPKYLFRKEGQNVTLSCEQNLNHDAMYWYRQDPGQGLRLIYYSQIVNDFQKGDIAEGYSVSREKKESFPLTVTSAQKNPTAFYLCASSIDFSGNTIYFGEGSWLTVV.

The genes are TRBV7-9 and TRBJ1-5, with TRBD1 as a possible D gene (6 bases). This CDR3 has 14 residues. Germline CDR1 SEHNR, CDR2 FQNEAQ (reference sequence). Trimming pared 3 bases from V and 3 bases from J, leaving 9 bases between. The CDR3 here is CASSFGTPNQPQHF. The CDR3 DNA sequence: TGTGCCAGCAGCTTCGGGACACCCAATCAGCCCCAGCATTTT.

V usage is TRBV29-1 and J usage is TRBJ1-2, with D perhaps TRBD1 (5 bases). The germline CDR1 and CDR2 sequences are SQVTM and ANQGSEA. Trimming took off 1 base at V and 4 bases at J, with 10 bases between the two ends. This CDR3 is 13 amino acids long. CDR3 DNA: TGCAGCGTTGAAGGCAGGGAGGCCTATGGCTACACCTTC. The encoded protein is CSVEGREAYGYTF. The full variable domain, completed using reference TRBV29-1 and TRBJ1-2, is SAVISQKPSRDICQRGTSLTIQCQVDSQVTMMFWYRQQPGQSLTLIATANQGSEATYESGFVIDKFPISRPNLTFSTLTVSNMSPEDSSIYLCSVEGREAYGYTFGSGTRLTVV.

In this sample, this clone turned up a few times. The chain recombines TRBV6-1 with TRBJ1-1; D is uncertain. The germline V gene has CDR1 MNHNS and CDR2 SASEGT. The CDR3 spans 13 residues. V lost 6 bases and J 7 bases, leaving 15 bases between the germline ends. The CDR3 here is CASREGSLGEAFF. CDR3 DNA: TGTGCCAGCAGAGAGGGCAGTCTCGGTGAAGCTTTCTTT.